Listed below are T cell receptor beta chains from one sample, sequenced in a study of OX40 agonist ivuxolimab in advanced cancers. The protocol was immunoSEQ multiplex PCR, while the TCRdb copy is restricted to in-frame clones and leaves out a portion. The table records about 130,000 clones, approximately 94% of them present only once. Here the sequenced sample was CD4+ or CD8+ T cells sorted from blood, taken in a trial of the OX40 agonist ivuxolimab. The receptors were gathered from an adult with an advanced solid tumor such as melanoma, head and neck, liver or kidney cancer. Both conserved end residues are trimmed from each CDR3. A D gene is named only where the DNA matches it firmly.

TRBV2	TRBJ2-7	TRBD1	AIVGHRGVHEQY
TRBV9	TRBJ2-3	TRBD2	ASSPGLAGVTDTQY
TRBV18	TRBJ2-3	.	ASSELDEGTQY
TRBV5-1	TRBJ1-2	TRBD1	ASSVGTGGSNYGYT
TRBV5-6	TRBJ2-7	.	ASSLWGANEQY
TRBV9	TRBJ2-1	TRBD2	ASSASGVGVNEQF
TRBV27	TRBJ2-5	TRBD1	ASSPGQGSSFFEETQY
TRBV6-5	TRBJ1-2	TRBD1	ASSGTGDYGYT
TRBV9	TRBJ2-6	.	ASSVVGQGSSGANVLT
TRBV10-3	TRBJ1-5	.	AIAGGREGNQPQH
TRBV23-1	TRBJ1-4	.	ASSPPNEKLF
TRBV5-1	TRBJ1-2	.	ASSLEGDGYGYT
TRBV6-1	TRBJ1-2	.	ASSYSYGYT
TRBV5-4	TRBJ2-1	.	ASSRPGTQNNEQF
TRBV5-4	TRBJ1-5	.	ASSLDPGSNQPQH
TRBV4-3	TRBJ2-7	.	ASSQDVLGARYEQY
TRBV18	TRBJ1-4	.	ASSSNAQGMGEKLF
TRBV4-3	TRBJ1-2	TRBD1	ASSRGDRSDGYT
TRBV7-7	TRBJ2-7	.	ASSLGHSSYEQY
TRBV11-1	TRBJ2-7	.	ASSFTPYYEQY
TRBV9	TRBJ2-7	.	ASSAGHSSSYEQY
TRBV4-1	TRBJ1-1	TRBD1	ASSQGDRAGAF
TRBV4-2	TRBJ2-1	.	ASRGGRPQGEQF
TRBV4-3	TRBJ1-6	TRBD1	ASRTGTGTYNSPLH
TRBV4-3	TRBJ1-1	.	ASSTHKNTEAF
TRBV5-1	TRBJ2-5	.	ASSSQYQETQY
TRBV27	TRBJ2-3	TRBD2	ASSPPIDKTGLGLAGTTDTQY
TRBV2	TRBJ2-5	.	ASSERETQY
TRBV9	TRBJ1-2	.	ASSVGLTANYGYT
TRBV18	TRBJ2-1	.	ASSPMGTYNEQF